Given below is one T cell receptor (delta chain) in context. With a far larger clone one base away, a read error is the likely cause. Other DNA sequences in the same sample also yield this CDR3. The CDR3 extends over 14 amino acids. V dropped 0 bases and J dropped 2 bases, with 6 bases sitting between them. In germline, CDR1 is GEAIGNYY, CDR2 EKD. TCRdb used CATT to re-call clones from the reads. The sample holds 3,000 to 3,500 delta-chain clones; about 4% are singletons and the top ten take about a sixth. The record originates from a study of gamma-delta chains in newborns, infants, children. Overall study: Polyclonal expansion of innate γδ T cells after birth follows microbial exposure.

The receptor was isolated from a child who was a newborn, infant or young child, either healthy, febrile or measles-vaccinated (not recorded which). Sequenced: blood. The chain carries TRDV2 and TRDJ2, with D maybe TRDD3 (5 bases). The CDR3 loop reads CACDTGGLTAQLFF. The CDR3 region has the DNA TGTGCCTGTGACACCGGGGGGTTGACAGCACAACTCTTCTTT.